The 21 T cell receptor beta chains below were found in one sample sequenced in a study of cytomegalovirus exposure and HLA in healthy donors. PCR primers comprised 60 Vbeta and 13 Jbeta primers. Using immunoSEQ multiplex PCR, the repertoire was profiled, and TCRdb retains in-frame clones only, with some absent. Of more than 200,000 clones listed, 70% to 80% are singletons. The sequencing input was PBMCs. These TCRs come from a man aged 40-49 years in good health and CMV-seronegative.

The sample holds a few counts of this clone. The genes are TRBV14 and TRBJ1-1; a possible D gene is TRBD1 (6 bases). This CDR3 is 14 amino acids long. CDR1 is SGHDN, CDR2 FVKESK, per germline. Trimming took off 9 bases at V and 4 bases at J, with 18 bases between the two ends. CDR3 DNA sequence: TGTGCCAGTAAACCGGGACAAATCGTCACTGAAGCTTTCTTT. This codes for CASKPGQIVTEAFF.

This clone has only one observation. This sample includes further DNA sequences coding for the same CDR3. V and J are TRBV27 and TRBJ2-7; 7 bases match TRBD1. The V and J ends lost 4 bases and 4 bases, in that order; junction bases with no gene match: 7. Germline lookup yields CDR1 MNHEY and CDR2 SMNVEV (reference sequence). This CDR3 region has 14 residues. The CDR3 sequence is CASSSRDRAYEQYF. The CDR3, as DNA: TGTGCCAGCAGTTCTCGGGACAGAGCTTACGAGCAGTACTTC.

This chain connects TRBV23-1 to TRBJ1-1; TRBD1 matches 7 bases. TRBV23-1 is noted as an ORF with a role that remains uncertain. This CDR3 spans 20 amino acids. Trimming cost V 3 bases and J 1 base; bases outside gene matches: 20. CDR3 DNA sequence: TGCGCCAGCAGTCAGAAGACAGGACAGGCCTGGAATGGGGCGAACACTGAAGCTTTCTTT. This encodes CASSQKTGQAWNGANTEAFF.

DNA of the CDR3: TGTGCCAGCAGTACAGGGGCAGATACGCAGTATTTT. Its translation: CASSTGADTQYF. The gene calls are TRBV6-6 and TRBJ2-3, with 7 bases identical to TRBD1. Germline loops: CDR1 MNHNY, CDR2 SVGAGI (reference sequence). With 5 bases clipped from V and 4 bases from J, the junction kept 0 bases outside the gene matches. The CDR3 loop spans 12 amino acids.

The rearrangement links TRBV5-1 to TRBJ2-2; 7 positions match TRBD2. The J segment lost 8 bases and the V segment lost 3 bases, leaving 10 bases of the junction unmatched. CDR3 length: 15 amino acids. Per the germline V gene, CDR1 is SGHRS and CDR2 is YFSETQ. The CDR3: CASSYALGGSGELFF. CDR3 bases: TGCGCCAGCAGCTATGCCTTGGGAGGGTCAGGGGAGCTGTTTTTT.

The rearrangement links TRBV6-5 to TRBJ2-7; no clear D. This CDR3 is 12 amino acids long. V shed 8 bases and J shed 2 bases, with 10 bases lying between them. Germline V lookup: CDR1 MNHEY, CDR2 SVGAGI. Here the CDR3 reads CASGHLPYEQYF. The CDR3 DNA reads TGTGCCAGCGGCCACCTCCCCTACGAGCAGTACTTC.

The rearrangement joins TRBV27 to TRBJ2-3; 9 nucleotides agree with TRBD2. The CDR3 consists of 18 residues. Germline-derived CDR1 and CDR2 are MNHEY and SMNVEV (reference sequence). Unmatched junction bases numbered 10, after V lost 0 bases and J lost 3 bases. In DNA, the CDR3 is TGTGCCAGCAGTTTATCCGGGGGGGCTAGCGGGATGACAGATACGCAGTATTTT. It translates to CASSLSGGASGMTDTQYF.

The rearrangement links TRBV5-1 to TRBJ2-7; D is possibly TRBD1 (5 bases). Trimming shortened V by 5 bases and J by 0 bases, and 9 bases separated the two germline ends. Germline V lookup: CDR1 SGHRS, CDR2 YFSETQ. This CDR3 is built from 13 residues. CDR3 in amino acids: CASSPGISYEQYF. In DNA form, the CDR3 reads TGCGCCAGCAGTCCAGGGATCTCCTACGAGCAGTACTTC.

This clone was detected once. The chain employs TRBV30 and TRBJ2-2, with TRBD2 matching over 8 bases. The germline V gene has CDR1 GTSNPN and CDR2 SVGIG (reference sequence). The CDR3 runs 15 residues. The ends lost 2 bases at V and 6 bases at J; junction bases unmatched: 8. CDR3 protein: CAWSRGGVRAGELFF. CDR3 DNA sequence: TGTGCCTGGAGTCGGGGGGGAGTAAGAGCCGGGGAGCTGTTTTTT.

The rearrangement uses TRBV7-3 and TRBJ2-3, with 9 bases matching TRBD2. CDR1 SGHTA and CDR2 FQGTGA come from the germline V gene. V shed 6 bases and J 2 bases; nucleotides not matched to a gene: 6. The CDR3 consists of 15 residues. The CDR3 is CASRVAGANTDTQYF. The CDR3 DNA follows: TGTGCCAGCAGGGTAGCGGGAGCAAACACAGATACGCAGTATTTT.

This chain uses TRBV2 with TRBJ1-2, with D tentatively TRBD1 (5 bases). Germline values: CDR1 SNHLY, CDR2 FYNNEI. V lost 1 base and J lost 5, with 11 bases in between. There are 14 residues in the CDR3. The CDR3 DNA sequence: TGTGCCAGCAGTGAAGGACAGTTGCGGTATGGCTACACCTTC. It specifies CASSEGQLRYGYTF.

A single count supports this clone. The V and J genes are TRBV5-1 and TRBJ2-7, with 9 bases identical to TRBD1. The CDR3 is 14 residues long. With V trimmed by 3 bases and J by 3 bases, 4 bases remained unmatched. Germline V CDR1 and CDR2: SGHRS, YFSETQ. The CDR3 loop is CASSWGTGSYEQYF. In nucleotides, the CDR3 is TGCGCCAGCAGCTGGGGGACAGGGAGCTACGAGCAGTACTTC.

The genes are TRBV6-1 and TRBJ2-7; D possibly corresponds to TRBD1 (6 bases). CDR3 length equals 14 residues. The germline V gene encodes CDR1 MNHNS and CDR2 SASEGT. V was trimmed by 9 bases and J by 2 bases, leaving 17 bases between them. CDR3 loop: CASHLGGAAYEQYF. The CDR3 DNA follows: TGTGCCAGTCACCTAGGGGGTGCCGCCTACGAGCAGTACTTC.

The rearrangement uses TRBV19 and TRBJ2-1; 7 nucleotides line up with TRBD1. Germline trimming cut 7 bases from V and 0 bases from J; bases unmatched to any gene: 6. Germline values: CDR1 LNHDA, CDR2 SQIVND (reference sequence). This CDR3 comprises 15 residues. CDR3 protein: CASKTGANSYNEQFF. The CDR3 bases are TGTGCCAGTAAAACAGGGGCGAACTCCTACAATGAGCAGTTCTTC. Variable domain in full (rest from reference TRBV19 and TRBJ2-1): DGGITQSPKYLFRKEGQNVTLSCEQNLNHDAMYWYRQDPGQGLRLIYYSQIVNDFQKGDIAEGYSVSREKKESFPLTVTSAQKNPTAFYLCASKTGANSYNEQFFGPGTRLTVL.

V and J are TRBV5-4 and TRBJ1-1; no clear D gene. With 4 bases removed from V and 1 base from J, the gap between germline ends came to 14 bases. Germline-derived CDR1 and CDR2 are SGHNT and YYREEE (reference sequence). The CDR3 covers 15 residues. The CDR3 region is CASSDYRTGNTEAFF. As DNA, the CDR3 is TGTGCCAGCAGCGACTACCGGACGGGGAACACTGAAGCTTTCTTT.

The genes are TRBV7-8 and TRBJ1-2, with TRBD1 identical over 8 bases. Germline CDR1 and CDR2: SGHVS and FQNEAQ. There are 13 residues in the CDR3. V was pared by 6 bases and J by 5 bases, with 5 bases of the junction left unmatched. CDR3 DNA sequence: TGTGCCAGCAGTCCAGGGGGCGGGTATGGCTACACCTTC. Residues: CASSPGGGYGYTF.

The rearrangement uses TRBV5-1 and TRBJ2-1; 8 bases line up with TRBD1. From germline, CDR1 is SGHRS and CDR2 YFSETQ. The V gene end was trimmed by 0 bases and the J gene end by 1 base; junction bases not matched to a gene: 3. The CDR3 runs to 16 residues. The CDR3 sequence is CASSLVGTGSYNEQFF. The CDR3 nucleotides read TGCGCCAGCAGCTTGGTAGGGACAGGTTCCTACAATGAGCAGTTCTTC.

This clone came up once. The rearrangement links TRBV4-1 to TRBJ2-7; tentatively, D is TRBD1 (7 bases). CDR1 is MGHRA and CDR2 is YSYEKL in the germline V gene. The ends were cut back, 0 bases at V and 2 bases at J, with 14 bases in the middle. The CDR3 is made up of 16 amino acids. CDR3 region: CASSQEFRGVPYEQYF. DNA of the CDR3: TGCGCCAGCAGCCAAGAGTTCAGGGGGGTTCCCTACGAGCAGTACTTC.

Notes on this clone: The conserved final phenylalanine or tryptophan is absent from the CDR3, which likely points to a read error. The gene calls are TRBV5-1 and TRBJ2-7; no firm D call. The germline V and J ends were trimmed by 4 bases and 7 bases, with 12 bases remaining between them. CDR3 length: 12 residues. The germline gives CDR1 SGHRS, CDR2 YFSETQ. CDR3 sequence reads: CASSELKGEQYL. The CDR3 nucleotides are TGCGCCAGCAGCGAACTAAAAGGAGAGCAGTACCTC.

The chain recombines TRBV13 with TRBJ2-5, with 7 bases aligning to TRBD1. V dropped 4 bases and J dropped 4; count of bases not matched to a gene: 6. The germline gives CDR1 PRHDT, CDR2 FYEKMQ (reference sequence). There are 14 residues in the CDR3. CDR3 nucleotides: TGTGCCAGCAGCTACAGGGGCTATGGAGAGACCCAGTACTTC. Encoded protein: CASSYRGYGETQYF.

The chain recombines TRBV5-1 with TRBJ2-6; possible D gene TRBD1, 6 bases. The germline V gene has CDR1 SGHRS and CDR2 YFSETQ. V was shortened by 0 bases and J by 0 bases, with 13 bases between the two germline ends. The CDR3 has 18 residues. CDR3 nucleotides: TGCGCCAGCAGCTTGGTTCAGGGGTACAGCTCTGGGGCCAACGTCCTGACTTTC. This translates into CASSLVQGYSSGANVLTF.